This is a list of T cell receptor beta chains from one sample in a study of human T cells and chemical hapten exposure. TCRdb passed the RACE reads through MiXCR, listing each CDR3 protein once. The data contain around 80,000 distinct CDR3 sequences, under 10% of them singletons. What was sequenced was whole blood. These receptors came from a male donor in good health. Some clones in this sample may be carry-over from other donors' samples. Both conserved end residues are part of each CDR3. D genes are given only for firm matches. Clone size is stated in some rows and not others, as once, few, many or a class when expanded.

d_gene | j_gene | v_gene | abundance | len | CDR3aa | CDR3nt
NA | TRBJ2-7 | TRBV12-3/TRBV12-4 | many | 15 | CASSPPWRGSYEQYF | TGTGCCAGCAGTCCCCCCTGGCGGGGCTCCTACGAGCAGTACTTC
NA | TRBJ1-1 | TRBV6-5 | few | 13 | CASSYLERSEAFF | TGTGCCAGCAGTTACCTCGAACGCTCTGAAGCTTTCTTT
NA | TRBJ1-1 | TRBV5-1 | NA | 14 | CASSSGRMNTEAFF | TGCGCCAGCAGCTCGGGACGGATGAACACTGAAGCTTTCTTT
TRBD2 | TRBJ2-3 | TRBV20-1 | NA | 14 | CSAQRETSTDTQYF | TGCAGTGCTCAGCGGGAAACTAGCACAGATACGCAGTATTTT
NA | TRBJ1-1 | TRBV12-3/TRBV12-4 | many | 15 | CASTLAQGAGTEAFF | TGTGCCAGCACCCTAGCCCAAGGGGCCGGCACTGAAGCTTTCTTT
TRBD2 | TRBJ2-6 | TRBV5-5 | few | 19 | CASSLRLAGGLSGANVLTF | TGTGCCAGCAGCTTGAGACTAGCGGGAGGCCTATCTGGGGCCAACGTCCTGACTTTC
TRBD2 | TRBJ2-7 | TRBV3-1 | NA | 16 | CASSRKSLAGTYEQYF | TGTGCCAGCAGCCGAAAGAGCCTAGCGGGCACCTACGAGCAGTACTTC
TRBD1 | TRBJ1-6 | TRBV5-1 | many | 13 | CASTGEDASPLHF | TGCGCCAGTACAGGGGAGGACGCGTCACCCCTCCACTTT
NA | TRBJ2-7 | TRBV4-3 | NA | 14 | CASSQDLGATGSYF | TGCGCCAGCAGCCAAGATCTCGGGGCGACGGGCTCCTACTTC
NA | TRBJ1-1 | TRBV29-1 | few | 11 | CSASGDTEAFF | TGCAGCGCCTCAGGGGACACTGAAGCTTTCTTT
NA | TRBJ2-7 | TRBV27 | NA | 13 | CASSSNGAYEQYF | TGTGCCAGCAGTTCAAACGGAGCCTACGAGCAGTACTTC
TRBD1 | TRBJ2-7 | TRBV5-4 | NA | 14 | CASSPGQETYEQYF | TGTGCCAGCAGCCCGGGACAGGAGACCTACGAGCAGTACTTC
NA | TRBJ2-7 | TRBV25-1 | NA | 15 | CASSELREPSYEQYF | TGTGCCAGCAGTGAATTAAGGGAACCCTCCTACGAGCAGTACTTC
TRBD1 | TRBJ1-1 | TRBV18 | many | 14 | CASSRTGFWTEAFF | TGTGCCAGCTCACGGACAGGGTTTTGGACTGAAGCTTTCTTT
TRBD1 | TRBJ1-4 | TRBV18 | NA | 17 | CASSPQNRGLTNEKLFF | TGTGCCAGCTCACCACAAAACAGGGGCCTGACTAATGAAAAACTGTTTTTT
NA | TRBJ2-1 | TRBV5-1 | few | 13 | CASSLDGDNEQFF | TGCGCCAGCAGCTTGGACGGGGACAATGAGCAGTTCTTC
TRBD1 | TRBJ1-1 | TRBV18 | NA | 14 | CASSPLDRATEAFF | TGTGCCAGCTCACCACTGGACAGGGCGACTGAAGCTTTCTTT
NA | TRBJ1-1 | TRBV6-1 | NA | 13 | CASPGQSNTEAFF | TGTGCCAGCCCAGGGCAGTCGAACACTGAAGCTTTCTTT
NA | TRBJ1-5 | TRBV27 | few | 15 | CASTQSGRENQPQHF | TGTGCCAGCACGCAGTCGGGACGCGAGAATCAGCCCCAGCATTTT
NA | TRBJ2-2 | TRBV3-1 | few | 18 | CASSQVGGPDQNTGELFF | TGTGCCAGCAGCCAAGTCGGGGGCCCCGACCAGAACACCGGGGAGCTGTTTTTT
NA | TRBJ1-1 | TRBV6-5 | NA | 17 | CASSYQTGVGANTEAFF | TGTGCCAGCAGTTACCAAACCGGGGTAGGGGCCAACACTGAAGCTTTCTTT
NA | TRBJ2-5 | TRBV18 | NA | 13 | CASSPEGQETQYF | TGTGCCAGCTCACCGGAGGGGCAAGAGACCCAGTACTTC
NA | TRBJ1-1 | TRBV12-3/TRBV12-4 | NA | 14 | CASSPLGADTEAFF | TGTGCCAGCAGCCCATTGGGGGCGGACACTGAAGCTTTCTTT
TRBD2 | TRBJ2-7 | TRBV9 | NA | 15 | CASSVEGGSNDEQYF | TGTGCCAGCAGCGTAGAGGGCGGGAGCAACGACGAGCAGTACTTC
TRBD1 | TRBJ1-5 | TRBV20-1 | many | 16 | CSARGRQGVSSQPQHF | TGCAGTGCTAGGGGCCGACAGGGGGTTTCTAGTCAGCCCCAGCATTTT
TRBD1 | TRBJ1-1 | TRBV12-3/TRBV12-4 | few | 14 | CASRRQGYSNEAFF | TGTGCCAGCAGACGACAGGGGTACTCGAATGAAGCTTTCTTT
NA | TRBJ1-4 | TRBV7-9 | many | 14 | CASSPREGNEKLFF | TGTGCCAGCAGCCCCAGGGAGGGTAATGAAAAACTGTTTTTT